These T cell receptor beta chains were read from a single sample in a study of blood T cells in healthy people across ages. One entry per CDR3 protein, called by TCRdb with MiXCR from the 5' RACE reads. In the table there are about 1.8 million distinct CDR3 sequences, 49% of which are singletons. Sequencing was done on a sample of blood. These receptors all come from a woman in her 40s in good health. The CDR3 runs from the conserved cysteine through the conserved F or W. Each record gives: D gene, clone size, J gene, V gene, CDR3 DNA, CDR3 protein. A D gene is named only where the DNA matches it firmly. The size entry is marked missing in some rows and otherwise reads once, few, many or a size class.

D gene: -; clone size: -; J gene: TRBJ2-3; V gene: TRBV7-2; CDR3 DNA: TGTGCCAGCAGCTTTGACAGAGTACGAACAGATACGCAGTATTTT; CDR3 protein: CASSFDRVRTDTQYF
D gene: -; clone size: few; J gene: TRBJ2-1; V gene: TRBV3-1; CDR3 DNA: TGTGCCAGCACCGACATGGGGCAGGTCCAAAATGAGCAGTTCTTC; CDR3 protein: CASTDMGQVQNEQFF
D gene: -; clone size: many; J gene: TRBJ1-2; V gene: TRBV5-1; CDR3 DNA: TGTGCCAGCAGCTTAGCGCTGAGTAACTATGGCTACACCTTC; CDR3 protein: CASSLALSNYGYTF
D gene: TRBD2; clone size: -; J gene: TRBJ2-5; V gene: TRBV7-3; CDR3 DNA: TGTGCCAGCAGCCGCCACGGGGGGGAAGAGACCCAGTACTTC; CDR3 protein: CASSRHGGEETQYF
D gene: -; clone size: -; J gene: TRBJ2-3; V gene: TRBV5-1; CDR3 DNA: TGCGCCAGCAACTTGGCCGGAATAGCGGTCACAGATACGCAGTATTTT; CDR3 protein: CASNLAGIAVTDTQYF
D gene: TRBD2; clone size: -; J gene: TRBJ2-7; V gene: TRBV10-3; CDR3 DNA: TGTGCCATCAGTGAGCACCCGGGGGGGCGAAGCTACGAGCAGTACTTC; CDR3 protein: CAISEHPGGRSYEQYF
D gene: -; clone size: -; J gene: TRBJ2-1; V gene: TRBV10-3; CDR3 DNA: TGTGCCATCAGCCAGGGCGGGGGCAGGGAGACCCAGTTCTTC; CDR3 protein: CAISQGGGRETQFF
D gene: -; clone size: -; J gene: TRBJ1-1; V gene: TRBV28; CDR3 DNA: TGTGCCAGCAGGAGGGTAACGGGCACTGAAGCTTTCTTT; CDR3 protein: CASRRVTGTEAFF
D gene: TRBD1; clone size: -; J gene: TRBJ2-7; V gene: TRBV6-6; CDR3 DNA: TGTGCCAGCAGTTACAGGGGGCTCCGCTACGAGCAGTACTTC; CDR3 protein: CASSYRGLRYEQYF
D gene: TRBD2; clone size: -; J gene: TRBJ2-3; V gene: TRBV2; CDR3 DNA: TGTGCCAGCAGTGAAGCGAGACTAGCGAGCACAGATACGCAGTATTTT; CDR3 protein: CASSEARLASTDTQYF
D gene: -; clone size: -; J gene: TRBJ2-3; V gene: TRBV24-1; CDR3 DNA: TGTGCCACCAGTGATTTGCCCCCCGGGGGAACAAGCACAGATACGCAGTATTTT; CDR3 protein: CATSDLPPGGTSTDTQYF
D gene: TRBD1; clone size: -; J gene: TRBJ2-1; V gene: TRBV4-3; CDR3 DNA: TGCGCCAGCAGCCAAGAGGGGACAGCCACCTACAATGAGCAGTTCTTC; CDR3 protein: CASSQEGTATYNEQFF
D gene: -; clone size: -; J gene: TRBJ2-5; V gene: TRBV9; CDR3 DNA: TGTGCCAGCAGCGTAGCTCCCACAGGGATAGAGACTCAGTACTTC; CDR3 protein: CASSVAPTGIETQYF
D gene: -; clone size: few; J gene: TRBJ2-3; V gene: TRBV4-2; CDR3 DNA: TGTGCCAGCAGCCAAGATTACAGGCTACCGACAGATACGCAGTATTTT; CDR3 protein: CASSQDYRLPTDTQYF
D gene: -; clone size: many; J gene: TRBJ2-7; V gene: TRBV7-2; CDR3 DNA: TGTGCCAGCGCTAACCGTCATCCCTACGAGCAGTACTTC; CDR3 protein: CASANRHPYEQYF
D gene: TRBD2; clone size: -; J gene: TRBJ2-5; V gene: TRBV2; CDR3 DNA: TGTGCCAGCAGTGGGGGGTTCGGTAGCGGGGACGCGGGAGAGACCCAGTACTTC; CDR3 protein: CASSGGFGSGDAGETQYF
D gene: -; clone size: -; J gene: TRBJ1-2; V gene: TRBV6-5; CDR3 DNA: TGTGCCAGCAGTTACCCGGGCCGCTGGGGAGTCTACACCTTC; CDR3 protein: CASSYPGRWGVYTF
D gene: -; clone size: -; J gene: TRBJ2-1; V gene: TRBV29-1; CDR3 DNA: TGCAGCGTTGCTAGTGGAGTTTCCTATGAGCAGTTCTTC; CDR3 protein: CSVASGVSYEQFF
D gene: TRBD1; clone size: -; J gene: TRBJ2-1; V gene: TRBV20-1; CDR3 DNA: TGCAGTGCTGGACAGGGCGGCTACAATGAGCAGTTCTTC; CDR3 protein: CSAGQGGYNEQFF
D gene: -; clone size: -; J gene: TRBJ2-3; V gene: TRBV14; CDR3 DNA: TGTGCCAGCAGCCAAGACGAGGGGGTTTATAGCACAGATACGCAGTATTTT; CDR3 protein: CASSQDEGVYSTDTQYF
D gene: -; clone size: few; J gene: TRBJ2-3; V gene: TRBV29-1; CDR3 DNA: TGCAGCGTTGATATTCAGGGAAGGTTAGATACGCAGTATTTT; CDR3 protein: CSVDIQGRLDTQYF
D gene: -; clone size: -; J gene: TRBJ2-5; V gene: TRBV7-2; CDR3 DNA: TGTGTCAGCAGCTTAGCTGGGGGGGCGAGGGAGACCCAGTACTTC; CDR3 protein: CVSSLAGGARETQYF
D gene: -; clone size: -; J gene: TRBJ2-1; V gene: TRBV9; CDR3 DNA: TGTGCCAGCAGCCCTCGTGGCCAAGACAATGAGCAGTTCTTC; CDR3 protein: CASSPRGQDNEQFF
D gene: -; clone size: -; J gene: TRBJ2-3; V gene: TRBV20-1; CDR3 DNA: TGCAGTGCCACGCCTTTGGCGCGGGGAAGCACAGATACGCAGTATTTT; CDR3 protein: CSATPLARGSTDTQYF
D gene: -; clone size: few; J gene: TRBJ2-5; V gene: TRBV29-1; CDR3 DNA: TGCAGCGTGACTGCAAGAGAGGTCCAGTACTTC; CDR3 protein: CSVTAREVQYF
D gene: -; clone size: -; J gene: TRBJ2-3; V gene: TRBV7-3; CDR3 DNA: TGTGCCAGCAGCTTAAGGGCAGAAGATACGCAGTATTTT; CDR3 protein: CASSLRAEDTQYF
D gene: TRBD1; clone size: -; J gene: TRBJ1-6; V gene: TRBV7-2; CDR3 DNA: TGTGCCAGCAGCTTAGTGGGACAGGGTTATTCACCCCTCCACTTT; CDR3 protein: CASSLVGQGYSPLHF
D gene: TRBD1; clone size: few; J gene: TRBJ1-1; V gene: TRBV29-1; CDR3 DNA: TGCAGCGTTGTAGGGGACAGGGGTGAAGCTTTCTTT; CDR3 protein: CSVVGDRGEAFF
D gene: -; clone size: -; J gene: TRBJ2-1; V gene: TRBV4-3; CDR3 DNA: TGCGCCAGCAGCCACGACTTCTACACCTACAATGAGCAGTTCTTC; CDR3 protein: CASSHDFYTYNEQFF
D gene: -; clone size: -; J gene: TRBJ2-3; V gene: TRBV11-2; CDR3 DNA: TGTGCCAGCGAAGGGGAGTTTTCAGATACGCAGTATTTT; CDR3 protein: CASEGEFSDTQYF
D gene: TRBD1; clone size: -; J gene: TRBJ2-6; V gene: TRBV5-1; CDR3 DNA: TGCGCCAGCAGCCAAGTGACAGGGCGTACTGGGGCCAACGTCCTGACTTTC; CDR3 protein: CASSQVTGRTGANVLTF
D gene: -; clone size: -; J gene: TRBJ1-1; V gene: TRBV12-3/TRBV12-4; CDR3 DNA: TGTGCCAGCAGTTTCGGCTCGGGGAACACTGAAGCTTTCTTT; CDR3 protein: CASSFGSGNTEAFF
D gene: -; clone size: -; J gene: TRBJ1-4; V gene: TRBV3-1; CDR3 DNA: TGTGCCAGCAGCCTCAAGAGGGGGTGGACTAATGAAAAACTGTTTTTT; CDR3 protein: CASSLKRGWTNEKLFF